The 19 T cell receptor beta chains below all came from one sample that was sequenced in a study of breast tumors, draining lymph nodes, adjacent tissues. Breast cancer patients provided tissue from their axillary draining lymph nodes. One entry per CDR3 protein results from TCRdb running MiXCR on the multiplex PCR reads. The table shows 150,000 to 200,000 distinct CDR3 sequences, with 25% to 40% occurring only once. The sequencing input was axillary lymph node tissue. All receptors come from a female donor with breast cancer. Some clones in this sample may be carry-over from other donors' samples.

Of note for this clonotype: A much larger clone differs by one base, so this may be a read error. The J gene is TRBJ2-1, the V gene TRBV20-1, with TRBD2 identical over 9 bases. Germline lookup yields CDR1 DFQATT and CDR2 SNEGSKA (reference sequence). CDR3 length equals 17 residues. The junction had 16 bases not matched to a gene; V was cut back by 6 bases and J by 4 bases. The CDR3 region is CSATSPIAGARYNEQFF. Written as DNA, the CDR3 is TGCAGTGCGACCTCTCCGATAGCGGGGGCCCGGTACAATGAGCAGTTCTTC.

At least ten counts were recorded for this clonotype. The V gene is TRBV9, the J gene TRBJ2-5; D tentatively fits TRBD1 or TRBD2 (5 bases each). V was pared by 3 bases and J by 3 bases, with 18 bases between. This CDR3 has 16 amino acids. Germline V gene lookup returns CDR1 SGDLS and CDR2 YYNGEE. CDR3 nucleotides: TGTGCCAGCAGCGGTCAGGGAATGGACTTAAAAGAGACCCAGTACTTC. It is translated as CASSGQGMDLKETQYF.

J is TRBJ2-1 and V is TRBV28, with D unclear. V lost 3 bases and J 7 bases, leaving 7 bases between the germline ends. The CDR3 has 12 amino acids. Germline V gene sequence: CDR1 MDHEN, CDR2 SYDVKM. DNA of the CDR3: TGTGCCAGCAGTTTGACTCGGAATGAGCAGTTCTTC. Amino acids: CASSLTRNEQFF.

This clonotype was picked up many times. The rearrangement links TRBV2 to TRBJ2-1; TRBD1 is a possible D gene (6 bases). Germline V gene lookup returns CDR1 SNHLY and CDR2 FYNNEI. The CDR3 covers 15 residues. V dropped 5 bases and J dropped 2 bases, with 13 bases sitting between them. The CDR3 here is CASSNRQGPYNEQFF. The CDR3 DNA sequence: TGTGCCAGCAGTAATAGGCAGGGGCCCTACAATGAGCAGTTCTTC.

This clonotype was detected ten times or more. V gene TRBV29-1 combines with J gene TRBJ2-7; no firm D call. CDR1 is SQVTM and CDR2 is ANQGSEA in the germline V gene. The CDR3 runs 13 residues. Between the trimmed V and J ends, which lost 7 bases and 1 base, there was a span of 14 bases. The CDR3 sequence is CSARTAASYEQYF. The CDR3 DNA reads TGCAGCGCCCGGACCGCTGCGTCCTACGAGCAGTACTTC.

This clonotype came up many times. The genes are TRBV4-1 and TRBJ2-1, with 7 nucleotides matching TRBD2. With V trimmed by 4 bases and J by 0 bases, 6 bases remained unmatched. The CDR3 is made up of 16 amino acids. Germline V gene sequence: CDR1 MGHRA, CDR2 YSYEKL. The CDR3 region is CASSLQAGTSYNEQFF. In DNA, the CDR3 is TGCGCCAGCAGCCTCCAAGCGGGGACCTCCTACAATGAGCAGTTCTTC.

This clonotype was observed at least ten times. J is TRBJ2-7 and V is TRBV20-1; 7 nucleotides agree with TRBD1. The CDR3 sequence is 14 residues long. Per the germline V gene, CDR1 is DFQATT and CDR2 is SNEGSKA (reference sequence). The trim removed 1 base at V and 4 bases at J, leaving 7 bases unmatched. The CDR3 reads CSARASGQIYEQYF. As DNA, the CDR3 is TGCAGTGCTAGAGCGTCGGGACAGATTTACGAGCAGTACTTC.

This clonotype was seen repeatedly, ten times or more. The rearrangement links TRBV6-7 to TRBJ1-2; tentatively, D is TRBD1 (6 bases). TRBV6-7 is an ORF; its function is uncertain. This CDR3 spans 17 amino acids. With 2 bases removed from V and 3 bases from J, the gap between germline ends came to 19 bases. The CDR3, as DNA: TGTGCCAGCAGTTACCTACCCCCCCTGGACAGAGACTATGGCTACACCTTC. Its protein is CASSYLPPLDRDYGYTF.

The rearrangement links TRBV12-3 or TRBV12-4 to TRBJ2-5, with D hard to call. The CDR3 contains 12 residues. Trimming shortened V by 2 bases and J by 3 bases, and 4 bases separated the two germline ends. The chain's CDR3 is CASSLNEETQYF. The CDR3 nucleotides read TGTGCCAGCAGTTTAAACGAAGAGACCCAGTACTTC.

The CDR3 region has the DNA TGTGCCAGCAGCTTAACGGGGAGCGGGACGGGGGAGACCCAGTACTTC. Protein: CASSLTGSGTGETQYF. The chain uses TRBV6-4 and TRBJ2-5, with 7 bases aligning to TRBD2. The ends lost 6 bases at V and 5 bases at J; junction bases unmatched: 15. CDR1 is MRHNA and CDR2 is SNTAGT in the germline V gene. CDR3 length equals 16 residues.

This clonotype was observed a handful of times. The junction departs from the called germline gene at one end, perhaps through a read error. The chain is built from TRBV11-2 and TRBJ2-2; maybe TRBD1 (6 bases). Germline V lookup: CDR1 SGHAT, CDR2 FQNNGV. The CDR3 covers 18 residues. CDR3 nucleotides: TGTGCCAGCAGCTCACCCCGAAAAAGGGGGATGAACGCCGGGGAGCTGTTTTTT. Residues: CASSSPRKRGMNAGELFF.

At least ten counts were recorded for this clonotype. CDR3 bases: TGTGCCATCAGTGACAATGCCCCAGATACGCAGTATTTT. This gives the protein CAISDNAPDTQYF. The V call is TRBV10-3, the J call TRBJ2-3; D call uncertain. Trimming took off 3 bases at V and 4 bases at J, with 8 bases between the two ends. CDR1 is ENHRY and CDR2 is SYGVKD in the germline V gene. This CDR3 contains 13 residues.

Comments on this clonotype: The germline gene is not matched at one end of the junction; a read error may be the cause. The V call is TRBV7-2, the J call TRBJ2-2; 7 positions match TRBD2. The germline V gene encodes CDR1 SGHTA and CDR2 FQGNSA. This CDR3 is 17 amino acids long. DNA for the CDR3: TGTGCCGGCAGCTCAGGGATTAGCGGCGGGAGTCCGTGGGAGCTGTTTTTT. The encoded protein is CAGSSGISGGSPWELFF. The whole variable domain, filled in from reference TRBV7-2 and TRBJ2-2, reads GAGVSQSPSNKVTEKGKDVELRCDPISGHTALYWYRQSLGQGLEFLIYFQGNSAPDKSGLPSDRFSAERTGGSVSTLTIQRTQQEDSAVYLCAGSSGISGGSPWELFFGEGSRLTVL.

V and J are TRBV15 and TRBJ2-7, with D maybe TRBD1 (5 bases). Trimming stripped 3 bases from V and 3 bases from J, with 15 bases between. The CDR3 consists of 15 residues. Germline loops: CDR1 LNHNV, CDR2 YYDKDF (reference sequence). CDR3 DNA sequence: TGTGCCACCAGCAGGGCTGACAGCGACAACTACGAGCAGTACTTC. It yields the protein CATSRADSDNYEQYF.

This clonotype was seen many times. This clone may be a read error of a much larger clone one base away. The chain carries TRBV20-1 and TRBJ2-7, with 10 bases fitting TRBD1. Germline assignment: CDR1 DFQATT and CDR2 SNEGSKA (reference sequence). The CDR3 sequence is 15 residues long. V shed 4 bases and J 2 bases; nucleotides not matched to a gene: 8. The CDR3 loop reads CSATPGGTGAYEQYF. Here the CDR3 DNA reads TGCAGTGCTACACCTGGGGGGACAGGGGCCTACGAGCAGTACTTC.

The chain links TRBV19 to TRBJ2-3; the D gene is possibly TRBD2 (5 bases). Per the germline V gene, CDR1 is LNHDA and CDR2 is SQIVND (reference sequence). V lost 2 bases, J lost 5 bases, and 20 bases lay in between. The CDR3 consists of 17 residues. In DNA, the CDR3 is TGTGCCAGTAGTATACCTGGGCTAGCCATGCGGTTAGATACGCAGTATTTT. This sequence encodes CASSIPGLAMRLDTQYF.

The J gene is TRBJ2-7, the V gene TRBV12-3 or TRBV12-4, with D perhaps matching TRBD2 (6 bases). The CDR3 covers 14 residues. V was pared by 5 bases and J by 5 bases, with 16 bases between. The CDR3 is CASSRRDGTHEQYF. For the CDR3, the DNA is TGTGCCAGCAGTCGGCGGGACGGGACCCACGAGCAGTACTTC.

This clonotype was counted at least ten times. The gene calls are TRBV4-1 and TRBJ2-5; D might be TRBD1 (6 bases). CDR1 is MGHRA, CDR2 YSYEKL, per germline. V lost 4 bases and J 3 bases, leaving 12 bases between the germline ends. The CDR3 spans 14 residues. CDR3 residues: CASSPWTEEETQYF. CDR3 DNA sequence: TGCGCCAGCAGCCCTTGGACAGAGGAAGAGACCCAGTACTTC.

Ten or more counts support this clonotype. The chain links TRBV14 to TRBJ1-6; no definite D call. CDR1 is SGHDN, CDR2 FVKESK, per germline. Between the trimmed V and J ends, which lost 4 bases and 10 bases, there was a span of 17 bases. The CDR3 totals 15 residues. The CDR3 DNA reads as TGTGCCAGCAGCCGTAATAGCGGCAGGAGCTCACCCCTCCACTTT. Translated, it gives CASSRNSGRSSPLHF.